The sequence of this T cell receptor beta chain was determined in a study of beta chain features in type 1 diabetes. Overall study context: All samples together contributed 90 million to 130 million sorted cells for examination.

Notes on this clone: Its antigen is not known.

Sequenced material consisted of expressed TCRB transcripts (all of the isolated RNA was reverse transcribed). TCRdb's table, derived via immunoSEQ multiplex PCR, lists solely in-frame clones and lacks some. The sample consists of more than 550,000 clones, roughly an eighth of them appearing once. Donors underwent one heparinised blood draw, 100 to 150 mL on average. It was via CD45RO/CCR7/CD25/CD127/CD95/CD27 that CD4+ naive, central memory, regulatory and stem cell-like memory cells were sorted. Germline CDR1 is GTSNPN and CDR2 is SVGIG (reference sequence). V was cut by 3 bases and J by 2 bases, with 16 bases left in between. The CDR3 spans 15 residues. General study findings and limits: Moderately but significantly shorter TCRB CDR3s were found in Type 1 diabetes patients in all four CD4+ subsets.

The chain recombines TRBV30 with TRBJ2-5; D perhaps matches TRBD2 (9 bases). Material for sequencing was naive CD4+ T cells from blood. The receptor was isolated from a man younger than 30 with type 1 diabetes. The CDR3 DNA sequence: TGTGCCTGGAGCCAGGGGGCGGGGGGGCAAGAGACCCAGTACTTC. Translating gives CAWSQGAGGQETQYF.